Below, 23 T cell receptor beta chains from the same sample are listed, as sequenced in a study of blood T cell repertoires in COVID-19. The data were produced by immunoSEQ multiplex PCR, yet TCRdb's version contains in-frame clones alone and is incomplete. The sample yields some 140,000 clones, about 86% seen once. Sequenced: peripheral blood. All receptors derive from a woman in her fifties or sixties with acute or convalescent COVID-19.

The CDR3: CATSRDQGVYGNTIYF. The CDR3, as DNA: TGTGCCACCAGCAGAGATCAGGGGGTATATGGAAACACCATATATTTT. The V call is TRBV15, the J call TRBJ1-3, with 7 bases lining up with TRBD1. CDR1 and CDR2 (germline): LNHNV, YYDKDF (reference sequence). This CDR3 is built from 16 residues. Germline trimming cut 0 bases from V and 3 bases from J; bases unmatched to any gene: 5. Using reference TRBV15 and TRBJ1-3 for the parts outside the CDR3, the full variable domain is DAMVIQNPRYQVTQFGKPVTLSCSQTLNHNVMYWYQQKSSQAPKLLFHYYDKDFNNEADTPDNFQSRRPNTSFCFLDIRSPGLGDTAMYLCATSRDQGVYGNTIYFGEGSWLTVV.

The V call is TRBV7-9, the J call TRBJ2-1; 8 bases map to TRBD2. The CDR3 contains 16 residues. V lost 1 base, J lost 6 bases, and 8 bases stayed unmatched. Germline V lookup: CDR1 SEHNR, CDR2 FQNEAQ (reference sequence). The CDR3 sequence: CASSLGTGGPFNEQFF. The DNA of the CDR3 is TGTGCCAGCAGCTTAGGGACGGGGGGGCCGTTCAATGAGCAGTTCTTC.

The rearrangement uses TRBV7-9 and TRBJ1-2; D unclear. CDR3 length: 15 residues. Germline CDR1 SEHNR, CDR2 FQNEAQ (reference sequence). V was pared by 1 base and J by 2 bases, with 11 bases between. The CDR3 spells CASSLDEGRNYGYTF. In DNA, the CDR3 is TGTGCCAGCAGCTTAGATGAGGGCAGAAACTATGGCTACACCTTC.

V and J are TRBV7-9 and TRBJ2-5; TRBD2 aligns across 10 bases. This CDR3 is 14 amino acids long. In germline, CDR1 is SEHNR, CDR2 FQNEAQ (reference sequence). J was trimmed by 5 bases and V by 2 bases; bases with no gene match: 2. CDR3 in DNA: TGTGCCAGCAGCTTAAGCGGGGGGGTCGAGACCCAGTACTTC. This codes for CASSLSGGVETQYF.

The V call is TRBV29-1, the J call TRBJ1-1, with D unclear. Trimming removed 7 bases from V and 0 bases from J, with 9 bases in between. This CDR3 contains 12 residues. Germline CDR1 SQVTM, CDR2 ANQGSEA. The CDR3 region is CSADPVNTEAFF. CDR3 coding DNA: TGCAGCGCTGACCCAGTGAACACTGAAGCTTTCTTT.

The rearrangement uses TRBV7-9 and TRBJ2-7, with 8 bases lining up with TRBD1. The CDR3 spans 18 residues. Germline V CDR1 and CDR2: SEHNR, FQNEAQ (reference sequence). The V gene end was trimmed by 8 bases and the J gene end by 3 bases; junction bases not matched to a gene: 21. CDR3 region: CASSNSGTGRSLGYEQYF. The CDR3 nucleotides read TGTGCCAGCTCTAATTCCGGGACAGGACGATCCCTTGGCTACGAGCAGTACTTC.

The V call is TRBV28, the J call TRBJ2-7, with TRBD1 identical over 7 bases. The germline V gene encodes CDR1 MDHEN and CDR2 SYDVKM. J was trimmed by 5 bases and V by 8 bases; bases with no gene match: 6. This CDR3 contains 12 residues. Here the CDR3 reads CASGDRVHEQYV. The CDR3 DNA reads TGTGCCAGCGGCGACAGGGTCCACGAGCAGTACGTC.

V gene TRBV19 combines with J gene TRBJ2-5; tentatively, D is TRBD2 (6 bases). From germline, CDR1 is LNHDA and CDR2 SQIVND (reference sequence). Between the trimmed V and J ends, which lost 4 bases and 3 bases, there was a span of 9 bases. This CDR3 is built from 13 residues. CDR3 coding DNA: TGTGCCAGTAGTACCGTAGCGGAAGAGACCCAGTACTTC. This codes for CASSTVAEETQYF.

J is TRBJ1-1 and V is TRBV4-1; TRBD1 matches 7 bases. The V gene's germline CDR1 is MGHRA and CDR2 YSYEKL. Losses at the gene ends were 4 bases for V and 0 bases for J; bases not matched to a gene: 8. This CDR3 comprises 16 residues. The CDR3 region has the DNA TGCGCCAGCAGCCTTCGGGACAGTAAGATGAACACTGAAGCTTTCTTT. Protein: CASSLRDSKMNTEAFF.

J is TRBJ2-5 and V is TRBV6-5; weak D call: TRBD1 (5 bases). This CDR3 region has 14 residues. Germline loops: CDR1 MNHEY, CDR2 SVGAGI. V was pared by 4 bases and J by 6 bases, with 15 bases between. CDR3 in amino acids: CASSSKTAGKTQYF. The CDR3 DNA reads TGTGCCAGCAGTTCCAAAACCGCAGGGAAGACCCAGTACTTC.

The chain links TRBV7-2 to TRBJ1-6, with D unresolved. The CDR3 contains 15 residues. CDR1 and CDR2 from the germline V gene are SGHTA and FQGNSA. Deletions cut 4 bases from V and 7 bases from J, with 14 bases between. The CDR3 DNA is TGTGCCAGCAGCTCAACCCCGGCGGGCAATTCACCCCTCCACTTT. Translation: CASSSTPAGNSPLHF.

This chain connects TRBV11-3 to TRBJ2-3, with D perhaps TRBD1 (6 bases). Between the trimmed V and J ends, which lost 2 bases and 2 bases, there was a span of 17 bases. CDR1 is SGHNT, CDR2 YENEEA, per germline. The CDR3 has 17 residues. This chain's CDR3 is CASSLTIGGPNTDTQYF. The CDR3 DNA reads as TGTGCCAGCAGCTTAACGATAGGGGGTCCGAACACAGATACGCAGTATTTT.

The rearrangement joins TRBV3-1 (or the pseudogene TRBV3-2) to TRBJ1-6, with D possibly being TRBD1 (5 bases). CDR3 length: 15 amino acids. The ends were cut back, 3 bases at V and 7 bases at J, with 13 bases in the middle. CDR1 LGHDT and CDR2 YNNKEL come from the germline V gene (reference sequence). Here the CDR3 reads CASSQRGTVNSPLHF. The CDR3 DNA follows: TGTGCCAGCAGCCAGCGCGGGACCGTGAATTCACCCCTCCACTTT.

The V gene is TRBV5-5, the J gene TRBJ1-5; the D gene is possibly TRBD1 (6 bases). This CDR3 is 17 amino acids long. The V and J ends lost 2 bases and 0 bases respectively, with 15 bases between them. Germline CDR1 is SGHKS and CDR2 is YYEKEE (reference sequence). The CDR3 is CASSFSSGTPSNQPQHF. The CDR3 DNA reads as TGTGCCAGCAGCTTCTCCTCCGGGACACCTAGCAATCAGCCCCAGCATTTT.

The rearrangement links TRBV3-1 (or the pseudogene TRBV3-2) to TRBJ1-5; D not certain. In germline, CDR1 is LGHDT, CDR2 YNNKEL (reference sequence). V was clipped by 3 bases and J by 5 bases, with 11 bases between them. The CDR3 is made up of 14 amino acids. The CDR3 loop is CASSHSGGDQPQHF. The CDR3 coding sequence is TGTGCCAGCAGCCACTCCGGCGGTGATCAGCCCCAGCATTTT.

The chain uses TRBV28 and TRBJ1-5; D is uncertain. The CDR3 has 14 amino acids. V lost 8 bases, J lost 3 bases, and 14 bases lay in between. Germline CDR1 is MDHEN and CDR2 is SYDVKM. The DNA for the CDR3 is TGTGCCAGCCCCCCCCTGGAGAACAATCAGCCCCAGCATTTT. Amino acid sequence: CASPPLENNQPQHF.

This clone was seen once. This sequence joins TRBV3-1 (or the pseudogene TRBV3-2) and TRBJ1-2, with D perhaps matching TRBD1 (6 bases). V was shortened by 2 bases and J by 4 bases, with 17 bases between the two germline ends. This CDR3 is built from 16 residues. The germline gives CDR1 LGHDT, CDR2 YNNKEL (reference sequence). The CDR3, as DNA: TGTGCCAGCAGCCAATCGAGCGGGGGGGCGATCTATGGCTACACCTTC. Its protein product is CASSQSSGGAIYGYTF.

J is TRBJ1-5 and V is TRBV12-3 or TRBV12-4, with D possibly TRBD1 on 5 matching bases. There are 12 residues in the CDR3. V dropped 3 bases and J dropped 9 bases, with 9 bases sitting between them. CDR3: CASSFGRGPQHF. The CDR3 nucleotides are TGTGCCAGCAGTTTTGGTAGGGGGCCCCAGCATTTT.

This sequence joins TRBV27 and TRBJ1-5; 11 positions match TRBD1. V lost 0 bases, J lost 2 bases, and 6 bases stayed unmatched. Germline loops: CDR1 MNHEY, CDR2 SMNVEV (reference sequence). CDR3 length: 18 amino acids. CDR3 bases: TGTGCCAGCAGTTTATCCCCGGACAGGGGGCTAGGCAATCAGCCCCAGCATTTT. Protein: CASSLSPDRGLGNQPQHF.

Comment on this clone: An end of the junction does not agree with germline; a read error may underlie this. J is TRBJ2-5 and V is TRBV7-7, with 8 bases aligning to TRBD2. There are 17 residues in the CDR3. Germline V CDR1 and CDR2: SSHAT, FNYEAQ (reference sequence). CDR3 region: CASSLGGGSRGEQTQYF. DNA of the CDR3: TGTGCTAGCAGCTTAGGCGGGGGGTCACGAGGGGAACAGACCCAGTACTTC.

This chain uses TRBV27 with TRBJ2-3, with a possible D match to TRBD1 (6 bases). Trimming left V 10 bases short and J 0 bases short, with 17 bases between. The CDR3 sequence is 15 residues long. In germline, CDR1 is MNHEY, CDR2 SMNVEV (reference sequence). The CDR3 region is CATMDRAISTDTQYF. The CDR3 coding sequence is TGTGCCACCATGGACAGAGCAATTAGCACAGATACGCAGTATTTT.

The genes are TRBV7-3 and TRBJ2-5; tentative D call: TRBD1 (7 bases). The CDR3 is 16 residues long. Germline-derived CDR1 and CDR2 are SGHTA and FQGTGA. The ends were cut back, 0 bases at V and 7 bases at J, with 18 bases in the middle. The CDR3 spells CASSLTAGQQSRTQYF. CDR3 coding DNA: TGTGCCAGCAGCTTAACCGCGGGACAGCAGAGCAGGACCCAGTACTTC. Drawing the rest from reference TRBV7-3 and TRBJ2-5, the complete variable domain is GAGVSQTPSNKVTEKGKYVELRCDPISGHTALYWYRQSLGQGPEFLIYFQGTGAADDSGLPNDRFFAVRPEGSVSTLKIQRTERGDSAVYLCASSLTAGQQSRTQYFGPGTRLLVL.

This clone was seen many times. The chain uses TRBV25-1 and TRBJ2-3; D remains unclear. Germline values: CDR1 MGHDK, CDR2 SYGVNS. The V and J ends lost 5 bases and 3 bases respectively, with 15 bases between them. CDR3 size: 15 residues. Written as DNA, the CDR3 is TGTGCCAGCAGTTCCGCAGAGGTGCCGACAGATACGCAGTATTTT. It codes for CASSSAEVPTDTQYF.